The TCR beta chain under discussion was sequenced for a study of response to subunit inactivated influenza vaccine. The study's findings and limits: Each seasonal flu vaccination may recruit only limited new T cells, authors suggested.

This clonotype was seen ten or more times. Its antigen remains unknown. From the RT-PCR reads, TCRdb called clonotypes with MiXCR, one entry per CDR3 protein. The table includes over 400,000 distinct CDR3 sequences, around 13% detected once. CDR1 is SEHNR, CDR2 FQNEAQ, per germline (reference sequence). Trimming took 5 bases from V and 7 from J; bases not matched to a gene: 12. CDR3 length: 17 residues. This chain connects TRBV7-9 to TRBJ2-1; the match to TRBD2 covers 12 bases. This TCR came from a man aged 45-65 years who received an inactivated influenza vaccine. Sequencing was performed on PBMCs from blood, taken 45 days after vaccination. CDR3: CASSPPRLAGASNEQFF. In DNA form, the CDR3 reads TGTGCCAGCAGCCCACCTCGACTAGCGGGAGCCTCGAATGAGCAGTTCTTC.